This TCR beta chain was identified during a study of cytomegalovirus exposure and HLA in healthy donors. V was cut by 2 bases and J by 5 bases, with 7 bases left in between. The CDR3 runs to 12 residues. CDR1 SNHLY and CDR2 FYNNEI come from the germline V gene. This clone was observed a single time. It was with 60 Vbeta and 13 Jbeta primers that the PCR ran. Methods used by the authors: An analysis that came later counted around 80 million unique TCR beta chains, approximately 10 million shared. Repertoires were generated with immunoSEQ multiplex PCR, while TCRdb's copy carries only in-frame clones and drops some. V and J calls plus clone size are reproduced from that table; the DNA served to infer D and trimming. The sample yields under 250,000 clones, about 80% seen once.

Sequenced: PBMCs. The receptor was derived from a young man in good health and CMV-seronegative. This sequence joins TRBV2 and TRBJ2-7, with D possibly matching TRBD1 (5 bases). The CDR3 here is CASSETGHEQYF. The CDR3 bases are TGTGCCAGCAGTGAAACAGGCCACGAGCAGTACTTC. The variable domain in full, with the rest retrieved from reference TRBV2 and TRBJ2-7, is EPEVTQTPSHQVTQMGQEVILRCVPISNHLYFYWYRQILGQKVEFLVSFYNNEISEKSEIFDDQFSVERPDGSNFTLKIRSTKLEDSAMYFCASSETGHEQYFGPGTRLTVT.